This TCR beta chain was sequenced in a study of technical replicates of blood from a handful of donors. Trimming took 7 bases from V and 0 from J, leaving 13 bases between them. The CDR3 totals 16 residues. The germline V gene has CDR1 MDHEN and CDR2 SYDVKM. Profiled with immunoSEQ multiplex PCR; TCRdb holds only in-frame clones, not every one. The sample records about 70,000 clones, just under 97% being singletons. Sample: T cells isolated from PBMCs. The origin of this receptor is a human donor in good health. This rearrangement joins TRBV28 to TRBJ1-6, with D unclear. CDR3 amino acids: CASTLQLSSYNSPLHF. The CDR3 nucleotides are TGTGCCAGCACCTTACAACTAAGCTCCTATAATTCACCCCTCCACTTT.